These 27 T cell receptor beta chains were all obtained from the same sample, sequenced in a study of CD8+ T cells in alopecia areata. Extracted RNA was reverse transcribed, and the resulting cDNA served as sequencing template. TCRdb's copy holds only in-frame clones and misses some; the assay was immunoSEQ multiplex PCR. The repertoire holds approximately 100,000 clones, with roughly 53% as singletons. Sequenced sample: CD4+ T cells sorted from blood. The source is a human donor in good health.

This clone was counted a single time. The V and J genes are TRBV11-2 and TRBJ1-1; no reliable D call. The CDR3 has 11 amino acids. Germline V gene lookup returns CDR1 SGHAT and CDR2 FQNNGV. Trimming took off 8 bases at V and 1 base at J, with 5 bases between the two ends. Written as DNA, the CDR3 is TGTGCCAGCCAGGCGAACACTGAAGCTTTCTTT. Its translation: CASQANTEAFF. Variable domain in full (rest from reference TRBV11-2 and TRBJ1-1): EAGVAQSPRYKIIEKRQSVAFWCNPISGHATLYWYQQILGQGPKLLIQFQNNGVVDDSQLPKDRFSAERLKGVDSTLKIQPAKLEDSAVYLCASQANTEAFFGQGTRLTVV.

This clone was counted a few times. The chain recombines TRBV23-1 with TRBJ2-2; the D gene is possibly TRBD2 (7 bases). TRBV23-1 is an ORF, and what it does is uncertain. V dropped 3 bases and J dropped 3 bases, with 17 bases sitting between them. The CDR3 has 17 amino acids. The CDR3 DNA reads TGCGCCAGCAGTCAGTTCTGGGGGGGCGCAGACACCGGGGAGCTGTTTTTT. Translated, it gives CASSQFWGGADTGELFF.

This clone was seen more than once but under ten times. The chain links TRBV28 to TRBJ1-5, with D possibly being TRBD1 (5 bases). V was cut by 11 bases and J by 6 bases, with 20 bases left in between. Germline lookup yields CDR1 MDHEN and CDR2 SYDVKM. The CDR3 is 14 residues long. The CDR3 spells CAVQAGGSSQPQHF. The CDR3 DNA reads as TGTGCCGTTCAAGCCGGGGGGAGTTCTCAGCCCCAGCATTTT. Variable domain in full (rest from reference TRBV28 and TRBJ1-5): DVKVTQSSRYLVKRTGEKVFLECVQDMDHENMFWYRQDPGLGLRLIYFSYDVKMKEKGDIPEGYSVSREKKERFSLILESASTNQTSMYLCAVQAGGSSQPQHFGDGTRLSIL.

The genes are TRBV4-3 and TRBJ2-5; the D call may be TRBD1 or TRBD2 (5 bases each). V was trimmed by 4 bases and J by 1 base, leaving 7 bases between them. The CDR3 extends over 13 amino acids. CDR1 and CDR2 from the germline V gene are LGHNA and YSLEER. Here the CDR3 reads CASSRDRQETQYF. In nucleotides, the CDR3 is TGCGCCAGCAGCCGGGACCGCCAAGAGACCCAGTACTTC.

The chain links TRBV7-2 to TRBJ1-6, with D perhaps TRBD1 (6 bases). This CDR3 comprises 17 residues. The ends were cut back, 2 bases at V and 0 bases at J, with 11 bases in the middle. Per the germline V gene, CDR1 is SGHTA and CDR2 is FQGNSA. CDR3: CASSLSSGVSYNSPLHF. DNA for the CDR3: TGTGCCAGCAGCTTAAGCTCAGGGGTCTCCTATAATTCACCCCTCCACTTT.

This clone was observed a few times. Written as DNA, the CDR3 is TGCAGCGTCGCGCAGGGGGCCCGCACAGATACGCAGTATTTT. It translates to CSVAQGARTDTQYF. The chain combines TRBV29-1 with TRBJ2-3; 8 nucleotides match TRBD1. V lost 6 bases and J lost 1; bases outside the gene matches: 6. In germline, CDR1 is SQVTM, CDR2 ANQGSEA. The CDR3 spans 14 residues.

J is TRBJ1-2 and V is TRBV11-1; D is ambiguous. This CDR3 has 13 residues. Germline loops: CDR1 SGHAT, CDR2 FQDESV (reference sequence). Trimming removed 0 bases at V and 6 bases at J, with 8 bases between. CDR3 loop: CASSLAGVNGYTF. The CDR3 DNA is TGTGCCAGCAGCTTAGCGGGAGTTAATGGCTACACCTTC.

V gene TRBV7-2 combines with J gene TRBJ1-6, with D possibly TRBD1 on 6 matching bases. The CDR3 totals 15 residues. Trimming removed 1 base at V and 9 bases at J, with 13 bases between. Germline CDR1 is SGHTA and CDR2 is FQGNSA. CDR3 residues: CASSLGAGVGSPLHF. In nucleotides, the CDR3 is TGTGCCAGCAGCTTAGGTGCAGGGGTCGGTTCACCCCTCCACTTT.

The chain couples TRBV19 to TRBJ2-2; unclear D gene. The germline V gene has CDR1 LNHDA and CDR2 SQIVND (reference sequence). Between the trimmed V and J ends, which lost 5 bases and 0 bases, there was a span of 16 bases. This CDR3 is built from 17 residues. DNA of the CDR3: TGTGCCAGTAGTCCCTCTCGTAGGGTTTCGAACACCGGGGAGCTGTTTTTT. Its translation is CASSPSRRVSNTGELFF.

V gene TRBV2 combines with J gene TRBJ1-5; no definite D call. The V end was cut by 0 bases, the J end by 11 bases, with 5 bases between. CDR3 length: 11 residues. Germline V gene data show CDR1 as SNHLY and CDR2 as FYNNEI. CDR3 in DNA: TGTGCCAGCAGTGAAGCTGGGACCCAGCATTTT. It encodes CASSEAGTQHF.

This clone was seen more than once but under ten times. V is TRBV7-6 and J is TRBJ1-6; D unresolved. The CDR3 is 14 residues long. The germline CDR1 and CDR2 sequences are SGHVS and FNYEAQ. Trimming shortened V by 2 bases and J by 5 bases, and 7 bases separated the two germline ends. The DNA for the CDR3 is TGTGCCAGCAGCTTATCGGCAGATAATTCACCCCTCCACTTT. Encoded protein: CASSLSADNSPLHF.

This clone was seen a handful of times. V usage is TRBV4-2 and J usage is TRBJ2-7; 8 bases fit TRBD2. V dropped 4 bases and J dropped 4; count of bases not matched to a gene: 6. This CDR3 contains 14 residues. Germline assignment: CDR1 LGHNA and CDR2 YNFKEQ. CDR3 bases: TGTGCCAGCAGCCCCCCCGGGGGGGCTTACGAGCAGTACTTC. Translation: CASSPPGGAYEQYF.

The chain links TRBV5-1 to TRBJ2-1, with D possibly TRBD1 on 5 matching bases. Trimming shortened V by 2 bases and J by 5 bases, and 11 bases separated the two germline ends. The germline CDR1 and CDR2 sequences are SGHRS and YFSETQ. The CDR3 runs to 14 residues. The chain's CDR3 is CASSLQAPDNEQFF. DNA of the CDR3: TGCGCCAGCAGCTTACAGGCCCCAGACAATGAGCAGTTCTTC.

The rearrangement links TRBV30 to TRBJ2-2, with unresolved D. Trimming took 1 base from V and 1 from J, leaving 7 bases between them. The CDR3 sequence is 14 residues long. Germline-derived CDR1 and CDR2 are GTSNPN and SVGIG (reference sequence). The CDR3 sequence is CAWSGGLNTGELFF. DNA for the CDR3: TGTGCCTGGAGTGGAGGTTTGAACACCGGGGAGCTGTTTTTT.

The rearrangement uses TRBV28 and TRBJ1-2; no definite D call. The germline V gene encodes CDR1 MDHEN and CDR2 SYDVKM. V lost 10 bases and J lost 3, with 12 bases in between. The length of the CDR3 is 12 residues. The CDR3 DNA follows: TGTGCCATTAATACCGGGGACTATGGCTACACCTTC. Its translation: CAINTGDYGYTF.

The V gene is TRBV25-1, the J gene TRBJ2-5; 7 positions match TRBD2. CDR3 length: 14 residues. The germline V gene encodes CDR1 MGHDK and CDR2 SYGVNS. With V trimmed by 0 bases and J by 4 bases, 2 bases remained unmatched. Here the CDR3 DNA reads TGTGCCAGCAGTGAATACGGGGAGGGAGAGACCCAGTACTTC. Its protein is CASSEYGEGETQYF.

This rearrangement joins TRBV7-9 to TRBJ2-3; 10 bases are a match to TRBD2. Germline values: CDR1 SEHNR, CDR2 FQNEAQ (reference sequence). The V segment lost 5 bases and the J segment 5 bases; nucleotides outside the gene matches: 10. The CDR3 sequence is 16 residues long. CDR3 DNA sequence: TGTGCCAGCAGCCTCCTTGGTAGCGGGGGGATAGATACGCAGTATTTT. It yields the protein CASSLLGSGGIDTQYF. The full variable domain, in which reference TRBV7-9 and TRBJ2-3 provide the parts outside the CDR3, is DTGVSQNPRHKITKRGQNVTFRCDPISEHNRLYWYRQTLGQGPEFLTYFQNEAQLEKSRLLSDRFSAERPKGSFSTLEIQRTEQGDSAMYLCASSLLGSGGIDTQYFGPGTRLTVL.

This clone appeared a single time. The chain employs TRBV28 and TRBJ1-6; a possible D gene is TRBD1 (6 bases). The CDR3 contains 15 residues. With 3 bases removed from V and 7 bases from J, the gap between germline ends came to 13 bases. Germline CDR1 reads MDHEN; CDR2 reads SYDVKM. CDR3 in amino acids: CASSFRGAKNSPLHF. As DNA, the CDR3 is TGTGCCAGCAGTTTCCGGGGGGCGAAAAATTCACCCCTCCACTTT.

The DNA of the CDR3 is TGTGCCAGCAGCTCACAGACAGGCTGGCCCCAGCATTTT. The encoded protein is CASSSQTGWPQHF. The chain uses TRBV5-6 and TRBJ1-5, with a possible D match to TRBD1 (6 bases). Germline assignment: CDR1 SGHDT and CDR2 YYEEEE. This CDR3 comprises 13 residues. V was trimmed by 3 bases and J by 9 bases, leaving 13 bases between them.

This clone was observed a few times. The genes are TRBV4-2 and TRBJ1-4; the match to TRBD1 covers 9 bases. This CDR3 is 15 amino acids long. Per the germline V gene, CDR1 is LGHNA and CDR2 is YNFKEQ. V dropped 2 bases and J dropped 9; count of bases not matched to a gene: 7. For the CDR3, the DNA is TGTGCCAGCAGCCAACTTGGGACAGGGAAGAAAAAACTGTTTTTT. The encoded protein is CASSQLGTGKKKLFF.

There are a few counts of this clone. The chain recombines TRBV5-6 with TRBJ1-3; D is unclear. V was shortened by 0 bases and J by 1 base, with 5 bases between the two germline ends. The CDR3 runs 14 residues. Germline CDR1 reads SGHDT; CDR2 reads YYEEEE. The CDR3 nucleotides read TGTGCCAGCAGCTTGGTCGGGTCTGGAAACACCATATATTTT. Amino acids: CASSLVGSGNTIYF. Full variable domain (outside the CDR3, taken from reference TRBV5-6 and TRBJ1-3): DAGVTQSPTHLIKTRGQQVTLRCSPKSGHDTVSWYQQALGQGPQFIFQYYEEEERQRGNFPDRFSGHQFPNYSSELNVNALLLGDSALYLCASSLVGSGNTIYFGEGSWLTVV.

This clone was recorded a few times. Distinct nucleotide sequences in the sample also encode this CDR3. CDR3 region: CASSRDQETQYF. For the CDR3, the DNA is TGTGCCAGCAGCAGAGATCAAGAGACCCAGTACTTC. The chain joins TRBV7-8 to TRBJ2-5; no clear D gene. The CDR3 totals 12 residues. The germline V and J ends were trimmed by 5 bases and 2 bases, with 6 bases remaining between them. CDR1 is SGHVS, CDR2 FQNEAQ, per germline.

The chain combines TRBV25-1 with TRBJ2-5; D is tentatively TRBD1 or TRBD2 (6 bases each). This CDR3 is built from 13 residues. V was clipped by 2 bases and J by 5 bases, with 9 bases between them. CDR1 is MGHDK, CDR2 SYGVNS, per germline. The CDR3 region is CASSEAGHETQYF. CDR3 bases: TGTGCCAGCAGTGAAGCGGGACACGAGACCCAGTACTTC.

The V gene is TRBV7-2, the J gene TRBJ2-7; D gene unclear. Trimming took off 9 bases at V and 0 bases at J, with 18 bases between the two ends. CDR1 is SGHTA and CDR2 is FQGNSA in the germline V gene. The CDR3 is 15 residues long. CDR3 DNA: TGTGCCAGTCGACTCCAGGCCCCTAGCTCCTACGAGCAGTACTTC. Protein: CASRLQAPSSYEQYF. The whole variable domain, filled in from reference TRBV7-2 and TRBJ2-7, reads GAGVSQSPSNKVTEKGKDVELRCDPISGHTALYWYRQSLGQGLEFLIYFQGNSAPDKSGLPSDRFSAERTGGSVSTLTIQRTQQEDSAVYLCASRLQAPSSYEQYFGPGTRLTVT.

The chain is built from TRBV29-1 and TRBJ1-4; no reliable D call. Germline CDR1 is SQVTM and CDR2 is ANQGSEA. CDR3 length: 13 residues. Trimming took off 7 bases at V and 4 bases at J, with 13 bases between the two ends. The CDR3 DNA is TGCAGCGCCGCCGGTATGGGTAATGAAAAACTGTTTTTT. Residues: CSAAGMGNEKLFF. Looking up the rest from reference TRBV29-1 and TRBJ1-4 gives the full variable domain: SAVISQKPSRDICQRGTSLTIQCQVDSQVTMMFWYRQQPGQSLTLIATANQGSEATYESGFVIDKFPISRPNLTFSTLTVSNMSPEDSSIYLCSAAGMGNEKLFFGSGTQLSVL.

This clone showed up just a few times. This chain links TRBV2 with TRBJ2-1; D not resolved. The CDR3 sequence is 12 residues long. Per the germline V gene, CDR1 is SNHLY and CDR2 is FYNNEI. V lost 8 bases, J lost 15 bases, and 20 bases lay in between. CDR3 DNA: TGTGCCAGCCGTACCGGCGCCTTGAGTCCGTTCTTC. Its protein product is CASRTGALSPFF.

The gene calls are TRBV23-1 and TRBJ1-5; D remains unclear. TRBV23-1 is flagged as an ORF with uncertain function. With 3 bases removed from V and 1 base from J, the gap between germline ends came to 10 bases. The CDR3 totals 15 residues. CDR3 nucleotides: TGCGCCAGCAGTCACGGGAAATTGAGCAATCAGCCCCAGCATTTT. Translated: CASSHGKLSNQPQHF.